These 9 T cell receptor beta chains were all obtained from the same sample, sequenced in a study of T cell changes during pregnancy in multiple sclerosis. Only in-frame clones appear in the TCRdb table, and some are missing; sequencing was by immunoSEQ multiplex PCR. Among around 24,000 clones listed, about nine tenths were seen once. Sequencing used CD8+ T cells from peripheral blood mononuclear cells, obtained in the first trimester of pregnancy. These receptors were collected from a female donor in good health, enrolled as a control in a pregnancy study.

This clone came up once. The J gene is TRBJ1-3, the V gene TRBV13; 7 bases are a match to TRBD1. Per the germline V gene, CDR1 is PRHDT and CDR2 is FYEKMQ (reference sequence). The CDR3 has 18 amino acids. V lost 1 base, J lost 0 bases, and 9 bases stayed unmatched. CDR3 nucleotides: TGTGCCAGCAGCTTAGTCCCGGACAGGCCAAGCTCTGGAAACACCATATATTTT. As protein: CASSLVPDRPSSGNTIYF.

In regard to this clone: Different DNA sequences within this sample yield the same CDR3. J is TRBJ2-7 and V is TRBV27; possibly TRBD2 for D (6 bases). V was shortened by 3 bases and J by 7 bases, with 10 bases between the two germline ends. The CDR3 contains 12 residues. CDR1 and CDR2 (germline): MNHEY, SMNVEV (reference sequence). The CDR3 reads CASSLWGGEQYF. The CDR3 DNA reads TGTGCCAGCAGTTTGTGGGGAGGAGAGCAGTACTTC.

CDR3 sequence (DNA): TGTGCCAGCAGTGAAGATGGAGGGGGCATCAACAATGAGCAGTTCTTC. Its translation: CASSEDGGGINNEQFF. The chain combines TRBV6-1 with TRBJ2-1, with D possibly TRBD1 on 7 matching bases. Looked up from germline, CDR1 is MNHNS and CDR2 is SASEGT. The CDR3 consists of 16 residues. With 1 base removed from V and 5 bases from J, the gap between germline ends came to 15 bases.

The rearrangement uses TRBV5-6 and TRBJ2-2; 11 bases map to TRBD2. CDR1 is SGHDT, CDR2 YYEEEE, per germline. The CDR3 covers 16 residues. Germline trimming cut 3 bases from V and 1 base from J; bases unmatched to any gene: 2. CDR3 DNA sequence: TGTGCCAGCAGCTCCGGACTAGCGGGGAACACCGGGGAGCTGTTTTTT. Protein sequence: CASSSGLAGNTGELFF.

This sequence joins TRBV28 and TRBJ1-2, with 7 bases that match TRBD1. CDR1 is MDHEN, CDR2 SYDVKM, per germline. The CDR3 is made up of 11 amino acids. V dropped 7 bases and J dropped 8; count of bases not matched to a gene: 4. CDR3 loop: CASNRGDGYTF. The DNA of the CDR3 is TGTGCCAGCAACAGGGGAGACGGCTACACCTTC.

The rearrangement joins TRBV30 to TRBJ2-5; no firm D call. The ends were cut back, 5 bases at V and 4 bases at J, with 8 bases in the middle. CDR3 length: 11 amino acids. From germline, CDR1 is GTSNPN and CDR2 SVGIG (reference sequence). CDR3 nucleotide sequence: TGTGCCTGGGAGGATGGAGAGACCCAGTACTTC. It encodes CAWEDGETQYF.

The chain joins TRBV9 to TRBJ2-1; TRBD2 aligns across 10 bases. After removal of 1 base from V and 4 bases from J, the junction contained 5 bases not matched to a gene. Per the germline V gene, CDR1 is SGDLS and CDR2 is YYNGEE. The CDR3 spans 16 residues. The CDR3 DNA sequence: TGTGCCAGCAGCGTACAGGGACTAGCGAATTACAATGAGCAGTTCTTC. It specifies CASSVQGLANYNEQFF.

The table lists this clone with a few counts. The chain has TRBV6-4 and TRBJ2-3; maybe TRBD1 (5 bases). Germline V gene data show CDR1 as MRHNA and CDR2 as SNTAGT. V gave up 0 bases and J gave up 9 bases, with 10 bases separating them. The CDR3 length is 13 residues. CDR3 sequence reads: CASSDSATGTQYF. CDR3 nucleotide sequence: TGTGCCAGCAGTGACTCTGCAACAGGAACGCAGTATTTT.

J is TRBJ2-5 and V is TRBV10-2; D is perhaps TRBD1 (5 bases). The CDR3 covers 14 residues. V lost 0 bases, J lost 4 bases, and 9 bases lay in between. CDR1 WSHSY and CDR2 SAAADI come from the germline V gene. The CDR3 loop is CASSESRQGETQYF. The CDR3 DNA reads TGCGCCAGCAGTGAGTCGCGGCAGGGAGAGACCCAGTACTTC.